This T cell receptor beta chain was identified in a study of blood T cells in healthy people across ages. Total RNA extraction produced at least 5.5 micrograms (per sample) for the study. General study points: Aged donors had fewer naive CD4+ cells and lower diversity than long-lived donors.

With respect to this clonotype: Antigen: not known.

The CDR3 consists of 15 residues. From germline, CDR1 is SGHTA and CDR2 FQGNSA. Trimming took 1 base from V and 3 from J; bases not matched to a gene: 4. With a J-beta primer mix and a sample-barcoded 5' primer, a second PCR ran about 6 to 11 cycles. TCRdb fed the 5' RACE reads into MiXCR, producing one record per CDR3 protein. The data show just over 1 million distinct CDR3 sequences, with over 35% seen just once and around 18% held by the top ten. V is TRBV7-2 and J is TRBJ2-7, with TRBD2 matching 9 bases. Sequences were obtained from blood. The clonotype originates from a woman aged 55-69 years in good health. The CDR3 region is CASSLDLAGFYEQYF. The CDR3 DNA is TGTGCCAGCAGCTTAGATCTAGCGGGATTCTACGAGCAGTACTTC.